The 5 T cell receptor beta chains given below trace back to one sample, sequenced in a study of PD-1 blockade in classical Hodgkin lymphoma. All patients experienced relapse after autologous stem cell transplantation, and brentuximab vedotin exposure was variable. This table comes from immunoSEQ multiplex PCR, and its TCRdb copy is limited to in-frame clones, with some not included. Here the sample spans about 36,000 clones, around 63% being singletons. Sequenced here: peripheral blood mononuclear cells (PBMCs), sampled before the second cycle of nivolumab. These receptors all come from a human donor with classical Hodgkin lymphoma.

This clone came up a few times. Here the CDR3 reads CASSLVKGVQETQYF. DNA of the CDR3: TGTGCCAGCAGCTTAGTTAAAGGGGTCCAAGAGACCCAGTACTTC. The V and J genes are TRBV7-9 and TRBJ2-5; TRBD1 is a possible D gene (5 bases). V dropped 1 base and J dropped 1 base, with 10 bases sitting between them. Looked up from germline, CDR1 is SEHNR and CDR2 is FQNEAQ (reference sequence). The CDR3 contains 15 residues.

The V call is TRBV7-3, the J call TRBJ1-2; no definite D call. Trimming left V 5 bases short and J 10 bases short, with 20 bases between. Per germline, CDR1 SGHTA and CDR2 FQGTGA. This CDR3 comprises 14 residues. Here the CDR3 reads CASSPGSVGRPYTF. CDR3 coding DNA: TGTGCCAGCAGCCCCGGGTCCGTCGGTCGTCCCTACACCTTC. Complete variable domain (other parts from reference TRBV7-3 and TRBJ1-2): GAGVSQTPSNKVTEKGKYVELRCDPISGHTALYWYRQSLGQGPEFLIYFQGTGAADDSGLPNDRFFAVRPEGSVSTLKIQRTERGDSAVYLCASSPGSVGRPYTFGSGTRLTVV.

V is TRBV28 and J is TRBJ1-5; the match to TRBD1 covers 7 bases. The CDR3 consists of 16 residues. The germline gives CDR1 MDHEN, CDR2 SYDVKM. J lost 4 bases, V lost 7 bases, and 13 bases had no gene match. Here the CDR3 reads CASNPLGRGRNQPQHF. The DNA for the CDR3 is TGTGCCAGCAATCCCTTGGGAAGGGGGCGGAATCAGCCCCAGCATTTT.

For the CDR3, the DNA is TGCGCCAGCAGCTTGGCTTTTGCGGGGGCCACCACCGGGGAGCTGTTTTTT. Residues: CASSLAFAGATTGELFF. V is TRBV5-1 and J is TRBJ2-2, with D tentatively TRBD2 (7 bases). The CDR3 has 17 residues. CDR1 and CDR2 from the germline V gene are SGHRS and YFSETQ. Trimming removed 0 bases from V and 4 bases from J, with 16 bases in between. Together with reference TRBV5-1 and TRBJ2-2, the CDR3 gives the full variable domain: KAGVTQTPRYLIKTRGQQVTLSCSPISGHRSVSWYQQTPGQGLQFLFEYFSETQRNKGNFPGRFSGRQFSNSRSEMNVSTLELGDSALYLCASSLAFAGATTGELFFGEGSRLTVL.

The count of this clone is one. The chain combines TRBV7-8 with TRBJ2-7, with D tentatively TRBD1 (5 bases). V was pared by 0 bases and J by 6 bases, with 9 bases between. This CDR3 region has 13 residues. Per the germline V gene, CDR1 is SGHVS and CDR2 is FQNEAQ. CDR3 coding DNA: TGTGCCAGCAGCTTAGCTAGGGGCCGCGAGCAGTACTTC. This encodes CASSLARGREQYF.